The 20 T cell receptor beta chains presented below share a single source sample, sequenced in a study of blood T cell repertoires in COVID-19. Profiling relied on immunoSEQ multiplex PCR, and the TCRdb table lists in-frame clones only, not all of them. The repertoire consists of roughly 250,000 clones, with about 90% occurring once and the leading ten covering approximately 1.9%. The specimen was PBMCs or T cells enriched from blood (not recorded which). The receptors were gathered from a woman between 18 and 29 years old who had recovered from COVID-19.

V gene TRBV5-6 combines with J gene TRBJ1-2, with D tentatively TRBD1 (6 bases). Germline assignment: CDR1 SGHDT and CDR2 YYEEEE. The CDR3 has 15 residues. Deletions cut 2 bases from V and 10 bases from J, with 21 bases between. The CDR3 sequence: CASSLSGTTTFDYTF. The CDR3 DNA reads TGTGCCAGCAGCTTATCCGGGACAACCACCTTCGACTACACCTTC.

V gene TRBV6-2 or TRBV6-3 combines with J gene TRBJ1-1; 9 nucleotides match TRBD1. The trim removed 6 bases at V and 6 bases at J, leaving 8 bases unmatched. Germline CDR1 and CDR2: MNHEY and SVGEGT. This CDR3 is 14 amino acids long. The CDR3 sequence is CASSTGGAGPEAFF. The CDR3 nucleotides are TGTGCCAGCAGCACAGGGGGCGCGGGGCCTGAAGCTTTCTTT.

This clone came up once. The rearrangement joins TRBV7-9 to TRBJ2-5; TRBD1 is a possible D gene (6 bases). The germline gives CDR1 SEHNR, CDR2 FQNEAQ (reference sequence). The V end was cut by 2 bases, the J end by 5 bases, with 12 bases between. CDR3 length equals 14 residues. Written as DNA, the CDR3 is TGTGCCAGCAGCTTATTCGGTCAGGGGGAGACCCAGTACTTC. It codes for CASSLFGQGETQYF. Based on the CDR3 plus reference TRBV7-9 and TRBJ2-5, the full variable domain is DTGVSQNPRHKITKRGQNVTFRCDPISEHNRLYWYRQTLGQGPEFLTYFQNEAQLEKSRLLSDRFSAERPKGSFSTLEIQRTEQGDSAMYLCASSLFGQGETQYFGPGTRLLVL.

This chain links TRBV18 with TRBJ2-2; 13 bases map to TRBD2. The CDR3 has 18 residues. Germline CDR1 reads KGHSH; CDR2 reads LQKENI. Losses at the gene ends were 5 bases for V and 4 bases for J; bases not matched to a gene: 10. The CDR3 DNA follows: TGTGCCAGCTCATCCGGACTAGCGGGGGTCGCTGCCACCGGGGAGCTGTTTTTT. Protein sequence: CASSSGLAGVAATGELFF.

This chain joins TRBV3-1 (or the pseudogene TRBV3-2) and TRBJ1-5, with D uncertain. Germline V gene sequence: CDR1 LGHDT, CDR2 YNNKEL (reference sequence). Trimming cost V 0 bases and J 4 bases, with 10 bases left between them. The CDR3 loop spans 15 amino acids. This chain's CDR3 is CASSQDHSTNQPQHF. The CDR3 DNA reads TGTGCCAGCAGCCAAGATCACTCAACTAATCAGCCCCAGCATTTT.

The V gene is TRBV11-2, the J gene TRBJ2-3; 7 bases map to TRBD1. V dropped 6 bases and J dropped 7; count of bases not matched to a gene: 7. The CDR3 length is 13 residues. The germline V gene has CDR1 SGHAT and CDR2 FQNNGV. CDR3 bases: TGTGCCAGCAGTTCTGGGACAGTTAATACGCAGTATTTT. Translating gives CASSSGTVNTQYF. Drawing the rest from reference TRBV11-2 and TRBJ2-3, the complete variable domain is EAGVAQSPRYKIIEKRQSVAFWCNPISGHATLYWYQQILGQGPKLLIQFQNNGVVDDSQLPKDRFSAERLKGVDSTLKIQPAKLEDSAVYLCASSSGTVNTQYFGPGTRLTVL.

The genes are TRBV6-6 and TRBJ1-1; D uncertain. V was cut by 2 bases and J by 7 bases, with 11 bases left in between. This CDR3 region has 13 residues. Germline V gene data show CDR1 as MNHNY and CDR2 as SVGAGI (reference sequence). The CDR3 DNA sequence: TGTGCCAGCAGTTACCTTCTTCGGGGTGAAGCTTTCTTT. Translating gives CASSYLLRGEAFF.

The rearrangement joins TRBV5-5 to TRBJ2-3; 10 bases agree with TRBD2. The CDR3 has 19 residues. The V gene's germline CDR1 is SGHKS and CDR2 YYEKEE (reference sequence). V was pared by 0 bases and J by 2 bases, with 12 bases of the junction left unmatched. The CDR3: CASSLGLAGLYQLTDTQYF. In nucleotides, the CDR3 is TGTGCCAGCAGCTTGGGACTAGCGGGTTTATATCAACTCACAGATACGCAGTATTTT.

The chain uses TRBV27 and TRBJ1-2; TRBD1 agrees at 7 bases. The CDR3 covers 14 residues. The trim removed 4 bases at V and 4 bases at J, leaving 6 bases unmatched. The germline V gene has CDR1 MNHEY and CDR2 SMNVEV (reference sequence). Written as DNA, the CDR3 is TGTGCCAGCAGTTCCACGACAGGGATCTATGGCTACACCTTC. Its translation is CASSSTTGIYGYTF.

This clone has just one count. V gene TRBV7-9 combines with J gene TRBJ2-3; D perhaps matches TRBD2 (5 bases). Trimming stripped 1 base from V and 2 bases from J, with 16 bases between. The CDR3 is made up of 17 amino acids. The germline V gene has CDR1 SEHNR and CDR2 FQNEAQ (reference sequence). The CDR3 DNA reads TGTGCCAGCAGCTTAGGGACTGGCTACCCTTTCACAGATACGCAGTATTTT. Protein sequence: CASSLGTGYPFTDTQYF.

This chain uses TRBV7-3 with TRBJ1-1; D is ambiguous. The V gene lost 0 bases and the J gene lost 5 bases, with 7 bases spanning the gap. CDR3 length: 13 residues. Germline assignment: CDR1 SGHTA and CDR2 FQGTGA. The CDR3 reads CASSLTRGTEAFF. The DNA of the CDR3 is TGTGCCAGCAGCTTAACGCGGGGAACTGAAGCTTTCTTT.

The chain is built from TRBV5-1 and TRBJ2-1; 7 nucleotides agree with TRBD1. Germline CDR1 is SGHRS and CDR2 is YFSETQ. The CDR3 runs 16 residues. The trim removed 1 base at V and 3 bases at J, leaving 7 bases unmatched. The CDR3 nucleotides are TGCGCCAGCAGCTTGTCGGCCGGGACAGTCTACAATGAGCAGTTCTTC. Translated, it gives CASSLSAGTVYNEQFF.

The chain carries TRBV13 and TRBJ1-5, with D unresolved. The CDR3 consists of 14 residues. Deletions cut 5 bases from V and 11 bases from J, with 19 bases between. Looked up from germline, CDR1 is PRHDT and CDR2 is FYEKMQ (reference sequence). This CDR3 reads CASSHGGGVGAQHF. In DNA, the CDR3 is TGTGCCAGCAGCCATGGCGGCGGAGTTGGAGCCCAGCATTTT.

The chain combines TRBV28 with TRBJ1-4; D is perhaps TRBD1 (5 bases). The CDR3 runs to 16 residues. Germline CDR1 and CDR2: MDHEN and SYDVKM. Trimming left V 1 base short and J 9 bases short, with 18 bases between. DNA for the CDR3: TGTGCCAGCAGTTTATTCTCGACAGCCGCGGCGCAAAAACTGTTTTTT. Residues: CASSLFSTAAAQKLFF. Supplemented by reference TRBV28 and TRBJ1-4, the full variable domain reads DVKVTQSSRYLVKRTGEKVFLECVQDMDHENMFWYRQDPGLGLRLIYFSYDVKMKEKGDIPEGYSVSREKKERFSLILESASTNQTSMYLCASSLFSTAAAQKLFFGSGTQLSVL.

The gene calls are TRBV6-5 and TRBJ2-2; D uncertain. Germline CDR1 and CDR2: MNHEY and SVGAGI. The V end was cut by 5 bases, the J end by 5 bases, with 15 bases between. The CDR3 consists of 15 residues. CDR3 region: CASSRASTGTGELFF. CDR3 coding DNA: TGTGCCAGCAGTCGCGCTTCGACCGGGACCGGGGAGCTGTTTTTT.

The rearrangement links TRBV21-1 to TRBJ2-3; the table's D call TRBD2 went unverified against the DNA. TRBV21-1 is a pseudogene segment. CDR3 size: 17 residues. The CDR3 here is CASNKREGEGATDTQYF. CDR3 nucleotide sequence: TGTGCCAGCAACAAACGGGAGGGGGAGGGGGCCACAGATACGCAGTATTTT.

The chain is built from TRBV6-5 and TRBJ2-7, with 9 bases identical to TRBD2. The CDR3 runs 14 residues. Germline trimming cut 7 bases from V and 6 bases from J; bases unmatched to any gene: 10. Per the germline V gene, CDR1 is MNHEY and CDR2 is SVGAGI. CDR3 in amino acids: CASKWRGGKGEQYF. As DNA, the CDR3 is TGTGCCAGCAAATGGCGGGGGGGTAAAGGCGAGCAGTACTTC.

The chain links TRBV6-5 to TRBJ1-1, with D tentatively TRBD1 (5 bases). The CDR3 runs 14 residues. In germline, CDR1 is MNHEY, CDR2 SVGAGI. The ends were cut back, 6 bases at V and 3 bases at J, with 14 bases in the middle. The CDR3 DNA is TGTGCCAGCAGGTTACAGGATCCTGACACTGAAGCTTTCTTT. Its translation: CASRLQDPDTEAFF.

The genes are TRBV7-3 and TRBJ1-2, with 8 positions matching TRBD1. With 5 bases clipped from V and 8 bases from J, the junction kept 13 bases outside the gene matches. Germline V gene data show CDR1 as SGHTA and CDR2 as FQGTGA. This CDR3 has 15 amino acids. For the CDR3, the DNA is TGTGCCAGCAGCCCTGGACAGGGAAGCTGGGAGGGCTACACCTTC. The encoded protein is CASSPGQGSWEGYTF.

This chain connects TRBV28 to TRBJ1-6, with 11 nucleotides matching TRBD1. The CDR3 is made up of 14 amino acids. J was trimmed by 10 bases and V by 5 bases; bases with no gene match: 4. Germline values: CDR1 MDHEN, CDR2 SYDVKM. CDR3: CASSRTGGTSPLHF. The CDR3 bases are TGTGCCAGCAGTCGGACAGGGGGCACCTCACCCCTCCACTTT.